These 12 T cell receptor beta chains came from one sample sequenced in a study of T-cell memory formation after mild COVID-19. TCRdb re-called the 5' RACE reads with MiXCR, one entry per CDR3 protein. The data contain some 490,000 distinct CDR3 sequences, approximately 18% of them seen just once; the ten biggest clones take up 12%. The sample taken for sequencing was PBMCs or a T cell subset sorted from them (not recorded which). Receptor source: an adult woman who had mild COVID-19 (a few samples of this study predate the infection). Cell type and time point are not known.

This clonotype was found a few times. The genes are TRBV5-1 and TRBJ1-2; D gene uncertain. V lost 0 bases, J lost 2 bases, and 8 bases lay in between. The germline V gene has CDR1 SGHRS and CDR2 YFSETQ. CDR3 length: 14 amino acids. CDR3: CASSLGESNYGYTF. The CDR3 coding sequence is TGCGCCAGCAGCTTGGGGGAAAGCAACTATGGCTACACCTTC.

The sample holds a few counts of this clonotype. V is TRBV5-1 and J is TRBJ2-1, with D possibly TRBD2 on 5 matching bases. Looked up from germline, CDR1 is SGHRS and CDR2 is YFSETQ. The CDR3 runs 18 residues. The ends were cut back, 3 bases at V and 2 bases at J, with 21 bases in the middle. In DNA, the CDR3 is TGCGCCAGCAGCTCTATACAGTCCAGCGGAGGCCCCTACAATGAGCAGTTCTTC. It is translated as CASSSIQSSGGPYNEQFF.

The genes are TRBV12-3 or TRBV12-4 and TRBJ1-4; no reliable D call. V was pared by 3 bases and J by 8 bases, with 13 bases between. This CDR3 comprises 14 residues. This CDR3 reads CASSFRAGGEKLFF. DNA of the CDR3: TGTGCCAGCAGTTTCCGAGCAGGCGGAGAAAAACTGTTTTTT.

This clonotype was seen a handful of times. The chain couples TRBV11-2 to TRBJ2-1; 13 bases agree with TRBD2. The CDR3 runs 15 residues. The germline CDR1 and CDR2 sequences are SGHAT and FQNNGV. The trim removed 4 bases at V and 9 bases at J, leaving 6 bases unmatched. CDR3 sequence reads: CASSSRLAGGREQFF. The CDR3 region has the DNA TGTGCCAGCAGCTCCAGACTAGCGGGGGGACGTGAGCAGTTCTTC.

This clonotype was counted once. The chain links TRBV6-5 to TRBJ2-7; 10 bases fit TRBD2. J gave up 1 base and V 2 bases, and 5 bases lay outside the gene matches. CDR3 length: 16 residues. In germline, CDR1 is MNHEY, CDR2 SVGAGI. This CDR3 is CASSYTGLAESYEQYF. In DNA, the CDR3 is TGTGCCAGCAGTTACACCGGACTAGCGGAGTCCTACGAGCAGTACTTC.

This clonotype has more than one count but fewer than ten. V usage is TRBV12-3 or TRBV12-4 and J usage is TRBJ1-2; 7 nucleotides agree with TRBD1. The CDR3 covers 14 residues. V lost 5 bases and J lost 4; bases outside the gene matches: 7. CDR3 amino acids: CASSPWDRAYGYTF. Written as DNA, the CDR3 is TGTGCCAGCAGTCCATGGGACAGAGCCTATGGCTACACCTTC.

This clonotype occurred a few times. The V call is TRBV12-3 or TRBV12-4, the J call TRBJ2-7, with unresolved D. The CDR3 spans 11 residues. Trimming took 5 bases from V and 3 from J, leaving 5 bases between them. CDR3 protein: CASSRLYEQYF. The CDR3, as DNA: TGTGCCAGCAGTCGTCTCTACGAGCAGTACTTC.

This rearrangement joins TRBV5-1 to TRBJ2-2; 8 bases line up with TRBD1. The V gene end was trimmed by 5 bases and the J gene end by 6 bases; junction bases not matched to a gene: 6. The CDR3 totals 14 residues. The V gene's germline CDR1 is SGHRS and CDR2 YFSETQ. The CDR3 spells CASSTDRVAGELFF. The DNA of the CDR3 is TGCGCCAGCAGTACGGACAGGGTGGCCGGGGAGCTGTTTTTT.

This clonotype was recorded once. The chain is built from TRBV6-6 and TRBJ1-5, with D tentatively TRBD1 (5 bases). Germline loops: CDR1 MNHNY, CDR2 SVGAGI (reference sequence). The CDR3 has 13 residues. The germline V and J ends were trimmed by 10 bases and 3 bases, with 13 bases remaining between them. CDR3 in DNA: TGTGCCACCGGGGGGAGTCTCAATCAGCCCCAGCATTTT. The encoded protein is CATGGSLNQPQHF.

The chain combines TRBV7-2 with TRBJ1-2; D unresolved. V was shortened by 7 bases and J by 6 bases, with 18 bases between the two germline ends. CDR3 length: 14 residues. The germline V gene has CDR1 SGHTA and CDR2 FQGNSA. CDR3 sequence reads: CASNLPEAGHGYTF. The CDR3 DNA reads as TGTGCCAGCAACCTCCCCGAGGCCGGCCATGGCTACACCTTC. Full variable domain (outside the CDR3, taken from reference TRBV7-2 and TRBJ1-2): GAGVSQSPSNKVTEKGKDVELRCDPISGHTALYWYRQSLGQGLEFLIYFQGNSAPDKSGLPSDRFSAERTGGSVSTLTIQRTQQEDSAVYLCASNLPEAGHGYTFGSGTRLTVV.

This clonotype was counted only a few times. This chain links TRBV19 with TRBJ2-1, with 9 bases that match TRBD2. V was pared by 10 bases and J by 8 bases, with 12 bases of the junction left unmatched. The germline gives CDR1 LNHDA, CDR2 SQIVND (reference sequence). CDR3 length: 14 amino acids. CDR3 bases: TGTGCCACTCTACTTAGCGGGAGACAGGATGAGCAGTTCTTC. The encoded protein is CATLLSGRQDEQFF.

There are a few counts of this clonotype. V usage is TRBV7-2 and J usage is TRBJ1-2; 8 positions match TRBD1. Germline CDR1 is SGHTA and CDR2 is FQGNSA. The CDR3 extends over 15 amino acids. V gave up 5 bases and J gave up 4 bases; unmatched junction bases: 9. CDR3 in DNA: TGTGCCAGCAGCGCGACAGGGGCGCTCATCTATGGCTACACCTTC. Amino acid sequence: CASSATGALIYGYTF.